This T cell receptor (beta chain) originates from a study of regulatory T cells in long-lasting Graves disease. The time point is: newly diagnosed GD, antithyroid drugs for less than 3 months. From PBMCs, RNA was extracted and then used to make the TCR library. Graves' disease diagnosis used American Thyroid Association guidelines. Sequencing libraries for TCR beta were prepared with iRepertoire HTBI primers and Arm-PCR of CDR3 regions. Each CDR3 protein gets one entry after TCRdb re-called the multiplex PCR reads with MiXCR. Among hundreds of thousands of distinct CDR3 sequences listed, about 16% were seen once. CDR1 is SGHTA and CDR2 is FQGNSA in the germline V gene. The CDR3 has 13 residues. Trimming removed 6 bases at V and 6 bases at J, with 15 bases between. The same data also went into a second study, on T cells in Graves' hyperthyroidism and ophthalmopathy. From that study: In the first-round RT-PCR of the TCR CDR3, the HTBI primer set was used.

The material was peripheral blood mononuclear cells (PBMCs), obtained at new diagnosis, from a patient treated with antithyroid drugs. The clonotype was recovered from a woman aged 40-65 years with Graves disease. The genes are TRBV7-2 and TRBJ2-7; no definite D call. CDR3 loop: CASSRAGQREQYF. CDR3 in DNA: TGTGCCAGCAGTAGGGCAGGCCAACGCGAGCAGTACTTC.